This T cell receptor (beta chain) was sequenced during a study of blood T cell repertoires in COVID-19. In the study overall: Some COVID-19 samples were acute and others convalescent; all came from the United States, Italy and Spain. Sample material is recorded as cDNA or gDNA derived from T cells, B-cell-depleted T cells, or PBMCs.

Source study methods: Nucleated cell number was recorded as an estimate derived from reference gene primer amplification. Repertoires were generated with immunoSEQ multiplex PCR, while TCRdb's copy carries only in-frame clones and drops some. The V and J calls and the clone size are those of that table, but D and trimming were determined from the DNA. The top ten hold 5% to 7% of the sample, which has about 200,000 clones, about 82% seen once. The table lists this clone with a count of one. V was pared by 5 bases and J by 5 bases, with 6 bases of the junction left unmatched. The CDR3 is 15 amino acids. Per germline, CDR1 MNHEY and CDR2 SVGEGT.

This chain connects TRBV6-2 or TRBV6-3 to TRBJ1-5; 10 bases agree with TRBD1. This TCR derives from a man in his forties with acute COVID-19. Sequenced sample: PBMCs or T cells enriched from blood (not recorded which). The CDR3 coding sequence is TGTGCCAGCAGTCCCGGGACAGGGGTTTATCAGCCCCAGCATTTT. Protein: CASSPGTGVYQPQHF.